Listed below are T cell receptor beta chains from one sample, sequenced in a study of Ad26.COV2.S vaccination and SARS-CoV-2 variants. Method: immunoSEQ multiplex PCR; TCRdb's copy keeps in-frame clones and lacks some. Among some 370,000 clones listed, about four fifths were seen once. The source material was peripheral blood, sampled in a trial of Ad26.COV2.S vaccine versus placebo. Receptors originate from a person between 18 and 59 years old who received the Ad26.COV2.S COVID-19 vaccine or a placebo. CDR3s include the opening cysteine and the closing phenylalanine or tryptophan. The D gene is left open where the match is weak. A row's size may be missing; if present it is once, few, many or a size class.

d_call	v_call	clone_size	cdr3_length	j_call	cdr3_aa	cdr3_nt
NA	TRBV11-2	NA	14	TRBJ2-2	CASSLGGPGGELFF	TGTGCCAGCAGCTTAGGAGGGCCGGGGGGGGAGCTGTTTTTT
NA	TRBV7-3	NA	14	TRBJ2-1	CASSLTRGTNEQFF	TGTGCCAGCAGCTTAACCCGGGGAACGAATGAGCAGTTCTTC
NA	TRBV9	NA	15	TRBJ1-2	CASSVAVGADYGYTF	TGTGCCAGCAGCGTAGCCGTAGGGGCAGACTATGGCTACACCTTC
NA	TRBV28	NA	15	TRBJ1-2	CASRDPAGTLYGYTF	TGTGCCAGCAGAGACCCTGCCGGGACACTCTATGGCTACACCTTC
NA	TRBV6-6	NA	14	TRBJ1-2	CASSYGQGNYGYTF	TGTGCCAGCAGTTACGGGCAGGGTAACTATGGCTACACCTTC
NA	TRBV29-1	few	17	TRBJ1-5	CSITAREGSLSEQPQHF	TGCAGCATCACGGCTCGCGAGGGGAGTCTTAGTGAGCAGCCCCAGCATTTT
TRBD2	TRBV4-1	NA	16	TRBJ2-1	CASSQMREGAQMMQFF	TGCGCCAGCAGTCAGATGCGGGAGGGGGCCCAAATGATGCAGTTCTTC
NA	TRBV11-2	once	16	TRBJ2-2	CASSLNRTTNTGELFF	TGTGCCAGCAGCTTAAACCGGACGACGAACACCGGGGAGCTGTTTTTT
NA	TRBV15	NA	14	TRBJ1-2	CATSLDRGPYGYTF	TGTGCCACCAGTCTGGACCGGGGCCCCTATGGCTACACCTTC
TRBD2	TRBV29-1	NA	14	TRBJ2-2	CSVKRGVNTGELFF	TGCAGCGTCAAGCGGGGGGTCAACACCGGGGAGCTGTTTTTT
NA	TRBV3-1/TRBV3-2	NA	16	TRBJ1-2	CASSLWGVARGNGYTF	TGTGCCAGCAGCCTGTGGGGGGTGGCCAGGGGAAATGGCTACACCTTC
NA	TRBV4-1	NA	17	TRBJ1-1	CASSQRGSGYLNTEAFF	TGCGCCAGCAGCCAACGCGGGTCTGGCTATCTGAACACTGAAGCTTTCTTT
NA	TRBV12-3/TRBV12-4	NA	13	TRBJ1-5	CASSFGQYQPQHF	TGTGCCAGCAGTTTCGGGCAGTATCAGCCCCAGCATTTT
NA	TRBV12-3/TRBV12-4	NA	13	TRBJ1-1	CASSFSANTEAFF	TGTGCCAGCAGTTTTTCAGCTAACACTGAAGCTTTCTTT
NA	TRBV5-6	NA	11	TRBJ1-2	CASSFVQGYTF	TGTGCCAGCAGCTTCGTCCAGGGCTACACCTTC
TRBD2	TRBV7-9	NA	15	TRBJ2-3	CASSFPTSGTDTQYF	TGTGCCAGCAGCTTCCCGACTAGCGGCACAGATACGCAGTATTTT
TRBD2	TRBV10-2	NA	14	TRBJ2-7	CASSVTSGTYEQYF	TGCGCCAGCAGTGTGACTAGCGGAACCTACGAGCAGTACTTC
TRBD1	TRBV12-5	NA	16	TRBJ2-6	CASAPGQGSVANVLTF	TGTGCTAGTGCCCCGGGACAGGGGAGTGTGGCCAACGTCCTGACTTTC
TRBD1	TRBV19	NA	16	TRBJ1-5	CASRGRDRPGFQPQHF	TGTGCCAGTAGAGGCCGGGACAGGCCCGGTTTCCAGCCCCAGCATTTT
TRBD1	TRBV7-9	NA	14	TRBJ1-6	CASTLTGENSPLHF	TGTGCCAGCACCTTGACAGGGGAAAATTCACCCCTCCACTTT
NA	TRBV2	NA	16	TRBJ2-3	CASRVDASASTDTQYF	TGTGCCAGCAGGGTTGACGCCAGCGCTAGCACAGATACGCAGTATTTT
NA	TRBV13	NA	16	TRBJ2-7	CASSSPQTGRSYEQYF	TGTGCCAGCAGCTCCCCCCAGACTGGCCGCTCCTACGAGCAGTACTTC
TRBD2	TRBV18	NA	15	TRBJ2-7	CASSPSRGVSYEQYF	TGTGCCAGCTCACCAAGCCGGGGGGTCTCCTACGAGCAGTACTTC
NA	TRBV6-5	NA	15	TRBJ1-2	CASSFLTGPFYGYTF	TGTGCCAGCAGTTTCTTGACAGGCCCATTCTATGGCTACACCTTC
TRBD1	TRBV18	NA	14	TRBJ1-1	CASSPVFRDSEAFF	TGTGCCAGCTCACCCGTCTTCCGGGACAGTGAAGCTTTCTTT
NA	TRBV5-5	NA	14	TRBJ1-5	CASSYSHSNQPQHF	TGTGCCAGCAGCTATTCTCATAGCAATCAGCCCCAGCATTTT
TRBD2	TRBV11-2	NA	15	TRBJ2-3	CASSLRLAATDTQYF	TGTGCCAGCAGCCTCAGACTAGCGGCCACAGATACGCAGTATTTT
NA	TRBV6-6	NA	13	TRBJ1-1	CASSPPQGTEAFF	TGTGCCAGCAGTCCTCCCCAAGGCACTGAAGCTTTCTTT
NA	TRBV5-1	NA	16	TRBJ1-6	CASSLAPPGLNSPLHF	TGCGCCAGCAGCTTGGCCCCCCCAGGGTTGAACTCACCCCTCCACTTT
NA	TRBV19	once	15	TRBJ1-1	CASSIGGAINTEAFF	TGTGCCAGTAGTATAGGTGGGGCTATTAACACTGAAGCTTTCTTT
TRBD2	TRBV5-1	NA	15	TRBJ2-3	CASSLLSGGTDTQYF	TGCGCCAGCAGCTTGCTTAGCGGGGGCACAGATACGCAGTATTTT
NA	TRBV7-3	NA	13	TRBJ2-3	CASSLRETDTQYF	TGTGCCAGCAGCTTACGGGAGACAGATACGCAGTATTTT
NA	TRBV5-1	NA	12	TRBJ2-5	CASRASAETQYF	TGCGCCAGCAGGGCTAGCGCAGAGACCCAGTACTTC
TRBD1	TRBV5-8	NA	18	TRBJ2-6	CASSRWTGLSSGANVLTF	TGTGCCAGCAGCCGCTGGACAGGGCTCTCCTCTGGGGCCAACGTCCTGACTTTC
NA	TRBV5-1	NA	13	TRBJ1-3	CASSLESGNTIYF	TGCGCCAGCAGCTTGGAGTCTGGAAACACCATATATTTT
NA	TRBV18	few	15	TRBJ1-5	CASSPDGHPNQPQHF	TGTGCCAGCTCACCAGATGGACACCCCAATCAGCCCCAGCATTTT